This T cell receptor (beta chain) was captured in a study of identical twins. Findings and limits, study-wide: Model-predicted out-of-frame TCR alpha sharing fell below observed values in monozygotic twins. The analysis was cross-sectional rather than longitudinal within donors. Weaker excess twin sharing was observed in beta out-of-frame sequences.

Germline assignment: CDR1 KGHSH and CDR2 LQKENI. This CDR3 has 17 amino acids. Between the trimmed V and J ends, which lost 3 bases and 4 bases, there was a span of 22 bases. MiXCR was run by TCRdb on the 5' RACE reads, yielding one entry per CDR3 protein. The sample has about 720,000 distinct CDR3 sequences, more than 6.5% seen once. This clonotype came up a few times. The antigen remains undetermined. These same records also appear under a second study, on yellow fever vaccine responses in identical twins.

The clonotype was recovered from a woman between 18 and 29 years old in good health. The rearrangement joins TRBV18 to TRBJ2-7; the D call may be TRBD1 or TRBD2 (6 bases each). Input material: PBMCs. The DNA of the CDR3 is TGTGCCAGCTCACCCTATCAGGGAAGGGGGGTTCGGTACGAGCAGTACTTC. It translates to CASSPYQGRGVRYEQYF.